In its sample, the clone carrying this TCR beta chain was seen a few times. The entry originates in a study of regulatory T cells in long-lasting Graves disease. Time point indicated: newly diagnosed GD, antithyroid drugs for less than 3 months. RNA extracted from PBMCs served as the sequencing template. Arm-PCR with iRepertoire HTBI primers amplified the CDR3 regions for these TCR beta libraries. Each CDR3 protein is one row after TCRdb ran MiXCR on the multiplex PCR reads. Among some 250,000 distinct CDR3 sequences listed, 15% to 20% were seen once. Germline CDR1 reads ENHRY; CDR2 reads SYGVKD. Trimming pared 3 bases from V and 3 bases from J, leaving 11 bases between. This CDR3 comprises 15 residues. The same sample was also used in a study of T cells in Graves' hyperthyroidism and ophthalmopathy. That source notes: Before onset, ophthalmopathy was predicted by the model a median roughly 6.8 months earlier.

The V call is TRBV10-3, the J call TRBJ1-4, with no clear D. The clonotype was recovered from a woman aged 25 to 39 with Graves disease. Specimen: peripheral blood mononuclear cells (PBMCs), collected at new diagnosis, from a patient treated with antithyroid drugs. This CDR3 is CAISDRVGSNEKLFF. The CDR3 DNA reads TGTGCCATCAGTGACCGGGTAGGGTCTAATGAAAAACTGTTTTTT.